The 8 T cell receptor beta chains in this list originate from one sample, sequenced in a study of T cells after posttransplantation cyclophosphamide. Cyclophosphamide on days +3 and +4 followed busulfan-fludarabine conditioning and a marrow graft. Clones were read by immunoSEQ multiplex PCR, and TCRdb kept only the in-frame ones, dropping some. The sample is made up of approximately 12,000 clones, none counted only once. The source was PBMCs, collected after allogeneic stem cell transplant with posttransplant cyclophosphamide. These receptors all come from a female patient in her forties or fifties who received an allogeneic stem cell transplant from a related donor, was CMV-positive, and had acute GVHD only. Some T cells may originate from the graft donor.

This clone was seen at least ten times. The chain couples TRBV5-5 to TRBJ1-4; TRBD1 matches 9 bases. Germline-derived CDR1 and CDR2 are SGHKS and YYEKEE (reference sequence). The CDR3 has 15 residues. V lost 4 bases and J lost 2; bases outside the gene matches: 3. The DNA for the CDR3 is TGTGCCAGCAGCCGTACAGGGGGCACTAATGAAAAACTGTTTTTT. This codes for CASSRTGGTNEKLFF.

In this sample, this clone turned up many times. The rearrangement links TRBV5-6 to TRBJ1-5, with D tentatively TRBD1 (5 bases). CDR1 SGHDT and CDR2 YYEEEE come from the germline V gene. V dropped 4 bases and J dropped 6 bases, with 11 bases sitting between them. This CDR3 has 13 residues. The CDR3 coding sequence is TGTGCCAGCAGCCTTGGGGGGGTTCAGCCCCAGCATTTT. Residues: CASSLGGVQPQHF.

This clone was observed at least ten times. This chain links TRBV5-8 with TRBJ2-4; 9 bases line up with TRBD1. In germline, CDR1 is SGHTS, CDR2 YDEGEE. The CDR3 sequence is 16 residues long. The junction had 15 bases not matched to a gene; V was cut back by 5 bases and J by 9 bases. DNA of the CDR3: TGTGCCAGCAGTTCCACGGGACAGGGAGGCCGGGGCATTCAGTACTTC. This gives the protein CASSSTGQGGRGIQYF. Drawing the rest from reference TRBV5-8 and TRBJ2-4, the complete variable domain is EAGVTQSPTHLIKTRGQQATLRCSPISGHTSVYWYQQALGLGLQFLLWYDEGEERNRGNFPPRFSGRQFPNYSSELNVNALELEDSALYLCASSSTGQGGRGIQYFGAGTRLSVL.

At least ten counts were recorded for this clone. This sequence joins TRBV19 and TRBJ1-6; TRBD1 agrees at 7 bases. CDR3 length: 15 residues. Germline CDR1 and CDR2: LNHDA and SQIVND (reference sequence). The V segment lost 4 bases and the J segment 6 bases; nucleotides outside the gene matches: 6. CDR3 DNA: TGTGCCAGTAGTACCGCAGGGGGAACTAATTCACCCCTCCACTTT. Protein product: CASSTAGGTNSPLHF.

The table lists this clone with many counts. V and J are TRBV9 and TRBJ2-7, with D hard to call. Germline V gene lookup returns CDR1 SGDLS and CDR2 YYNGEE. The V gene lost 0 bases and the J gene lost 0 bases, with 7 bases spanning the gap. This CDR3 has 14 amino acids. The CDR3 nucleotides read TGTGCCAGCAGCGTAGAGCTGAGCTCCTACGAGCAGTACTTC. It yields the protein CASSVELSSYEQYF.

This clone was seen many times. The CDR3 spells CASSSSSGGADTQYF. Here the CDR3 DNA reads TGTGCCAGCAGTTCATCTAGCGGGGGGGCAGATACGCAGTATTTT. The rearrangement links TRBV6-5 to TRBJ2-3, with 12 positions matching TRBD2. The CDR3 runs 15 residues. The germline CDR1 and CDR2 sequences are MNHEY and SVGAGI. Losses at the gene ends were 4 bases for V and 4 bases for J; bases not matched to a gene: 3.

J is TRBJ1-2 and V is TRBV25-1; 9 nucleotides align to TRBD1. Germline lookup yields CDR1 MGHDK and CDR2 SYGVNS. The length of the CDR3 is 13 residues. Trimming removed 4 bases from V and 6 bases from J; junction bases left unmatched: 3. The CDR3 DNA sequence: TGTGCCAGCAGTGTCCGGACAGGGGATGGCTACACCTTC. Residues: CASSVRTGDGYTF.

This clone was observed many times. This chain joins TRBV5-6 and TRBJ2-2; TRBD1 might be the D (5 bases). Germline CDR1 SGHDT, CDR2 YYEEEE. The V end lost 0 bases, the J end lost 5 bases, and 8 bases lay between the germline ends. This CDR3 has 14 amino acids. CDR3 in DNA: TGTGCCAGCAGCTTGGGGCAGGGTACCGGGGAGCTGTTTTTT. Amino acids: CASSLGQGTGELFF.